The TCR beta chain under discussion was sequenced for a study of T-cell reconstitution after alpha-beta-depleted transplantation in children. General study results and limits: Reports say that about two months after transplant, the alpha-beta T cells came out of several hundred graft clones that had expanded.

It was with unique molecular identifiers that the TCRbeta library was prepared. TCRdb independently ran MiXCR on the PCR reads; one entry per CDR3 protein. This sample carries more than 400,000 distinct CDR3 sequences, 10% to 12% of them seen once, and the ten largest clones take 14%. Germline V CDR1 and CDR2: DFQATT, SNEGSKA (reference sequence). This CDR3 has 10 amino acids. The table lists this clonotype with a few counts. What it recognizes is unknown. This receptor was obtained from a female patient aged 2-15 years who had a stem cell transplant for aplastic anemia, so the T cells may come from the graft donor. The chain uses TRBV20-1 and TRBJ2-5; D gene ambiguous. The sample in question was PBMCs, mostly from graft donor cells, obtained 180 days after TCRalphabeta/CD19-depleted stem cell transplant. This chain's CDR3 is CRVGWETQYF. DNA of the CDR3: TGCAGGGTGGGGTGGGAGACCCAGTACTTC.